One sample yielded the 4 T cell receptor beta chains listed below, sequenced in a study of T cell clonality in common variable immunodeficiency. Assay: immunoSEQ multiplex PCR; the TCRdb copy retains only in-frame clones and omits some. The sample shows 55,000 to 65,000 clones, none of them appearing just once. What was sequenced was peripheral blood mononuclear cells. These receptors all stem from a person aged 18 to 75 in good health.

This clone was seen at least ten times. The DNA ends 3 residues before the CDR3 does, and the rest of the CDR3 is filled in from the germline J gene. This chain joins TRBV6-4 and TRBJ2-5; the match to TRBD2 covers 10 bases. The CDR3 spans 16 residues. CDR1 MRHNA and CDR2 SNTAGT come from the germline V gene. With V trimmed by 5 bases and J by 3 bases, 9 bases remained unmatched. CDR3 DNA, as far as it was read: TGTGCCAGCAGTCGCCCTCAGCGGGAGGGCAAAGAGACC. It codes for CASSRPQREGKET. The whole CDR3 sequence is CASSRPQREGKETQYF.

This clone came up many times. Here the CDR3 reads CSASTDMNTEAFF. The CDR3 bases that were read are TGCAGTGCCTCAACGGACATGAACACTGAA. The rearrangement uses TRBV20-1 and TRBJ1-1, with D perhaps matching TRBD1 (5 bases). The observed sequence ends 3 residues before the CDR3 terminus, with the missing tail filled in from the germline J gene. The germline V and J ends were trimmed by 6 bases and 0 bases, with 11 bases remaining between them. CDR1 is DFQATT and CDR2 is SNEGSKA in the germline V gene (reference sequence). The CDR3 extends over 13 amino acids.

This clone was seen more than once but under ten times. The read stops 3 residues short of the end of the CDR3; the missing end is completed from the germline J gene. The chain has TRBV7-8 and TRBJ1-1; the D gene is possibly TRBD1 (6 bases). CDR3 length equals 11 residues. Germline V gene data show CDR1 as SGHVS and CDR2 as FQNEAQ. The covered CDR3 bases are TGTGCCAGCAGCTCCGGACAGCTA. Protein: CASSSGQL. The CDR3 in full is CASSSGQLAFF.

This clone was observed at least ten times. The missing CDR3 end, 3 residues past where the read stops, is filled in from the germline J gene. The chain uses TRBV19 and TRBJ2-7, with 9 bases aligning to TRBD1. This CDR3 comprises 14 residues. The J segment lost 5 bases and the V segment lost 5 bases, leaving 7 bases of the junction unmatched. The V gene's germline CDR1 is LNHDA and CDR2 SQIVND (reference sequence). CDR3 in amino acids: CASSPTGGLDEQYF. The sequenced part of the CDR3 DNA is TGTGCCAGTAGTCCGACAGGGGGTTTAGACGAG.